These 19 T cell receptor beta chains share one sample of origin, sequenced in a study of radiation and T cells in renal cell carcinoma. Noted time point: blood 2 weeks post-SBRT. Specified treatment: 15 Gy SBRT to primary tumor, nephrectomy 4 weeks later. This table comes from immunoSEQ multiplex PCR, and its TCRdb copy is limited to in-frame clones, with some not included. Altogether 100,000 to 150,000 clones are present, 81% being singletons, with the ten largest covering 5% to 6.5%. Source: blood, taken from a patient whose treatment included radiotherapy and nephrectomy. Every receptor here comes from a man aged 50-59 years with renal cell carcinoma.

The count of this clone is one. This rearrangement joins TRBV6-8 to TRBJ2-5, with 11 bases lining up with TRBD1. Germline V gene sequence: CDR1 MNHGY, CDR2 SAAAGT. Trimming removed 5 bases from V and 4 bases from J; junction bases left unmatched: 3. The CDR3 loop spans 14 amino acids. The CDR3 loop reads CASSRDRGVETQYF. The CDR3 DNA reads as TGTGCCAGCAGTAGGGACAGGGGGGTAGAGACCCAGTACTTC.

This rearrangement joins TRBV9 to TRBJ2-3, with D unresolved. Trimming stripped 0 bases from V and 6 bases from J, with 11 bases between. Germline loops: CDR1 SGDLS, CDR2 YYNGEE. The CDR3 loop spans 14 amino acids. CDR3 nucleotides: TGTGCCAGCAGCGTAGGTCAATCAAGCGATACGCAGTATTTT. Translation: CASSVGQSSDTQYF.

V is TRBV7-2 and J is TRBJ1-5; no definite D call. Trimming stripped 3 bases from V and 9 bases from J, with 15 bases between. There are 14 residues in the CDR3. The germline V gene has CDR1 SGHTA and CDR2 FQGNSA. The CDR3 region is CASSFRQNLPPQHF. The CDR3 DNA reads as TGTGCCAGCAGCTTTCGGCAAAATTTACCGCCCCAGCATTTT.

In this sample, this clone turned up a few times. The gene calls are TRBV2 and TRBJ1-5; D is undetermined. Trimming pared 6 bases from V and 2 bases from J, leaving 8 bases between. The length of the CDR3 is 13 residues. The germline V gene has CDR1 SNHLY and CDR2 FYNNEI. The CDR3 nucleotides are TGTGCCAGCAGGAGGGAAGGCAATCAGCCCCAGCATTTT. It yields the protein CASRREGNQPQHF.

This clone has just one count. The gene calls are TRBV29-1 and TRBJ2-5, with 11 bases matching TRBD2. The CDR3 length is 16 residues. The trim removed 0 bases at V and 5 bases at J, leaving 8 bases unmatched. Per the germline V gene, CDR1 is SQVTM and CDR2 is ANQGSEA. CDR3 coding DNA: TGCAGCGTTGAAGATTCGACTAGCGGGGATTGGGAGACCCAGTACTTC. Encoded protein: CSVEDSTSGDWETQYF.

The chain recombines TRBV19 with TRBJ1-4, with D unresolved. This CDR3 has 15 amino acids. Deletions cut 6 bases from V and 4 bases from J, with 15 bases between. Germline V CDR1 and CDR2: LNHDA, SQIVND (reference sequence). CDR3 loop: CASSPNLAYNEKLFF. The DNA of the CDR3 is TGTGCCAGTAGCCCGAACTTGGCGTATAATGAAAAACTGTTTTTT.

CDR3 amino acids: CASSFLGQGHYNEQFF. The CDR3 region has the DNA TGTGCCAGCAGTTTCCTAGGACAGGGGCACTACAATGAGCAGTTCTTC. The rearrangement uses TRBV27 and TRBJ2-1; 9 positions agree with TRBD1. The CDR3 spans 16 residues. CDR1 and CDR2 (germline): MNHEY, SMNVEV (reference sequence). J was trimmed by 3 bases and V by 3 bases; bases with no gene match: 6.

The V gene is TRBV2, the J gene TRBJ1-5; D call uncertain. V dropped 7 bases and J dropped 3 bases, with 13 bases sitting between them. Germline values: CDR1 SNHLY, CDR2 FYNNEI. The CDR3 runs to 14 residues. The CDR3 region has the DNA TGTGCCAGCACCCGGGAGGCCTTCAATCAGCCCCAGCATTTT. It specifies CASTREAFNQPQHF.

The V call is TRBV5-1, the J call TRBJ1-1; D unclear. The CDR3 extends over 14 amino acids. Trimming took off 4 bases at V and 4 bases at J, with 14 bases between the two ends. Germline V lookup: CDR1 SGHRS, CDR2 YFSETQ. The CDR3 sequence is CASSLSRVSTEAFF. CDR3 coding DNA: TGCGCCAGCAGCCTATCAAGGGTTAGCACTGAAGCTTTCTTT.

The chain links TRBV7-9 to TRBJ1-4, with 7 bases matching TRBD1. Germline V CDR1 and CDR2: SEHNR, FQNEAQ (reference sequence). The CDR3 length is 15 residues. V was clipped by 3 bases and J by 6 bases; unmatched bases: 7. In DNA form, the CDR3 reads TGTGCCAGCAGCTTTTTTTCCGGGACAGATGAAAAACTGTTTTTT. This codes for CASSFFSGTDEKLFF.

This clone was seen a handful of times. The CDR3 sequence is CASRRESPNYGYTF. Here the CDR3 DNA reads TGTGCCAGCCGGAGGGAGAGCCCTAACTATGGCTACACCTTC. The genes are TRBV2 and TRBJ1-2; no clear D gene. The V gene's germline CDR1 is SNHLY and CDR2 FYNNEI. The CDR3 totals 14 residues. V dropped 8 bases and J dropped 0 bases, with 13 bases sitting between them.

This sequence joins TRBV4-3 and TRBJ1-1, with 9 nucleotides matching TRBD1. Germline V gene sequence: CDR1 LGHNA, CDR2 YSLEER. The V segment lost 1 base and the J segment 1 base; nucleotides outside the gene matches: 1. The CDR3 consists of 15 residues. CDR3 bases: TGCGCCAGCAGCCAAGTGGGACAGGGGAACACTGAAGCTTTCTTT. Amino acid sequence: CASSQVGQGNTEAFF.

The J gene is TRBJ2-5, the V gene TRBV9, with TRBD2 identical over 8 bases. The CDR3 totals 15 residues. V lost 0 bases to trimming and J lost 5 bases; unmatched junction nucleotides: 6. Germline V gives CDR1 SGDLS, CDR2 YYNGEE. The CDR3 sequence is CASSVGSGSMETQYF. The CDR3 DNA reads as TGTGCCAGCAGCGTAGGGAGCGGGAGTATGGAGACCCAGTACTTC.

The chain couples TRBV2 to TRBJ1-2; D call uncertain. V dropped 0 bases and J dropped 0 bases, with 5 bases sitting between them. Germline CDR1 is SNHLY and CDR2 is FYNNEI. The CDR3 runs 14 residues. The CDR3 spells CASSEAAPNYGYTF. CDR3 in DNA: TGTGCCAGCAGTGAAGCGGCGCCTAACTATGGCTACACCTTC.

The gene calls are TRBV5-6 and TRBJ2-7, with 9 bases that match TRBD1. Trimming took 4 bases from V and 5 from J; bases not matched to a gene: 4. The germline V gene encodes CDR1 SGHDT and CDR2 YYEEEE. There are 13 residues in the CDR3. The CDR3 DNA sequence: TGTGCCAGCAGCAAGGACAGGGGCCACGAGCAGTACTTC. Translated, it gives CASSKDRGHEQYF.

The chain recombines TRBV28 with TRBJ2-4; unclear D gene. CDR1 is MDHEN and CDR2 is SYDVKM in the germline V gene. The length of the CDR3 is 13 residues. Trimming removed 2 bases at V and 6 bases at J, with 8 bases between. CDR3 protein: CASSLGVSNIQYF. DNA for the CDR3: TGTGCCAGCAGTTTAGGGGTGTCAAACATTCAGTACTTC.

In DNA, the CDR3 is TGTGCCAGCAGCTTGAGGGGACAAGAGACCCAGTACTTC. This codes for CASSLRGQETQYF. The J gene is TRBJ2-5, the V gene TRBV5-4, with a weak D call TRBD1 (5 bases). The CDR3 has 13 residues. In germline, CDR1 is SGHNT, CDR2 YYREEE (reference sequence). Trimming took off 1 base at V and 2 bases at J, with 6 bases between the two ends.

This clone was seen only a few times. The chain links TRBV7-6 to TRBJ1-4; no clear D. Germline V gene lookup returns CDR1 SGHVS and CDR2 FNYEAQ. The CDR3 is made up of 14 amino acids. The V gene lost 1 base and the J gene lost 8 bases, with 11 bases spanning the gap. The CDR3 region has the DNA TGTGCCAGCAGCTTAGGGCCGAGTAGGGAAAAACTGTTTTTT. Encoded protein: CASSLGPSREKLFF.

The J gene is TRBJ2-1, the V gene TRBV29-1, with no clear D. Germline V gives CDR1 SQVTM, CDR2 ANQGSEA. This CDR3 contains 13 residues. The V end lost 0 bases, the J end lost 6 bases, and 9 bases lay between the germline ends. This chain's CDR3 is CSVEEVKLNEQFF. As DNA, the CDR3 is TGCAGCGTTGAAGAGGTTAAGCTCAATGAGCAGTTCTTC.